Here is one TCR beta chain with its context. This clonotype was recorded many times. Its cognate antigen has yet to be identified. Base-call qualities are not available, and no considerably larger clone is one nucleotide away. Receptors were amplified or captured by PCR. TCRdb names Illumina HiSeq 2500 as the instrument used. To normalize quantification of the TCRbeta repertoire, the TCR libraries were built with molecular barcoding that relied on unique molecular identifiers. TCRdb reprocessed the public reads (quality trimming at Q25 with fastp, clone calling with MiXCR) and kept in-frame beta chains. Here each entry gathers all rows of one CDR3 protein and keeps the most common genes and DNA. The sample has around 100,000 distinct CDR3 sequences on record, 5% to 6% of them singletons. The ten largest make up 5.5% to 7% of the sample. The meaning of the sample's time point label: day 60 (about 2 months) after transplantation. Per the publication, the treatment or condition label means: allogeneic hematopoietic cell transplantation with graft depleted of TCRalphabeta T cells and CD19 B cells. Transplant recipients were children who received TCRalphabeta/CD19-depleted allogeneic hematopoietic cell grafts.

The sample comes from a study of T-cell reconstitution after alpha-beta-depleted transplantation in children (dated by TCRdb to the mid-2010s). Regarding the study in general: Using TCR repertoire profiling, the study followed T-cell immune reconstitution in a quantitative way in children after TCRalphabeta/CD19-depleted allogeneic hematopoietic cell transplantation. Results the study describes overall, beyond this receptor: Over subsequent months, a decline in hyperexpanded clone frequencies was noted, and after one year, T-cell counts and TCRbeta diversity were mostly ascribed to newly produced T cells. The apparently early alphabetaT-cell count recovery about two months after transplant was reportedly dependent on only several hundred rapidly expanded clones derived from non-depleted graft cells. In some patients, the high TCRbeta diversity seen at day 60 was put down to recipient T cells and intrathymic progenitors that had survived conditioning.

The CDR3 covers 17 residues, taking in both the cysteine and the phenylalanine. Just the 51-base CDR3 DNA is kept, in frame starting at base 1. V is pruned by 1 base and J by 5 bases, leaving 10 bases of the junction without a gene match. As encoded in the germline V gene (reference sequence), CDR1 is DFQATT while CDR2 is SNEGSKA. The TCR originated in a female patient between 2 and 15 years old who had a stem cell transplant for Fanconi anemia, so the T cells may come from the graft donor. The rearranged segments are TRBV20-1 and TRBJ2-5; 13 junctional bases match TRBD2. This specimen consisted of PBMCs, mostly from graft donor cells, obtained 60 days after TCRalphabeta/CD19-depleted stem cell transplant. The DNA sequence follows: TGCAGTGCTAGAGCTACGACTAGCGGGGGGCCAGGGGAGACCCAGTACTTC. Translated, this gives CSARATTSGGPGETQYF.